Listed here are 13 T cell receptor beta chains from one sample, sequenced in a study of beta chain features in type 1 diabetes. As every portion of the isolated RNA was reverse transcribed, the sequencing read expressed TCRB transcripts. TCRdb's table, derived via immunoSEQ multiplex PCR, lists solely in-frame clones and lacks some. The sample holds roughly 290,000 clones, over 12% seen once. Their target antigens are unknown. Study observations and caveats: Moderately but significantly shorter TCRB CDR3s were found in Type 1 diabetes patients in all four CD4+ subsets.

Input material: naive CD4+ T cells from blood. These receptors all come from a man aged 18 to 30 with type 1 diabetes.

This clone was found a few times. The gene calls are TRBV6-5 and TRBJ1-5; no definite D call. CDR1 is MNHEY and CDR2 is SVGAGI in the germline V gene. This CDR3 is built from 14 residues. V lost 6 bases, J lost 0 bases, and 9 bases lay in between. The CDR3 reads CASSPSYSNQPQHF. Written as DNA, the CDR3 is TGTGCCAGCAGCCCCAGTTATAGCAATCAGCCCCAGCATTTT.

This clone came up a few times. This rearrangement joins TRBV30 to TRBJ2-3; weak D call: TRBD2 (5 bases). Deletions cut 2 bases from V and 8 bases from J, with 20 bases between. This CDR3 region has 15 residues. CDR1 GTSNPN and CDR2 SVGIG come from the germline V gene (reference sequence). The CDR3 DNA reads as TGTGCCTGGAGTAAAACAACGAGTTCGGGGAGTACGCAGTATTTT. Protein sequence: CAWSKTTSSGSTQYF. The variable domain in full, completed from reference TRBV30 and TRBJ2-3, reads SQTIHQWPATLVQPVGSPLSLECTVEGTSNPNLYWYRQAAGRGLQLLFYSVGIGQISSEVPQNLSASRPQDRQFILSSKKLLLSDSGFYLCAWSKTTSSGSTQYFGPGTRLTVL.

This clone was seen a handful of times. This sequence joins TRBV6-1 and TRBJ2-1; 10 bases line up with TRBD1. The V and J ends lost 4 bases and 2 bases, in that order; junction bases with no gene match: 2. Looked up from germline, CDR1 is MNHNS and CDR2 is SASEGT. The CDR3 consists of 15 residues. The CDR3 region is CASSAGQGPYNEQFF. The CDR3 DNA reads TGTGCCAGCAGTGCGGGACAGGGGCCCTACAATGAGCAGTTCTTC.

This clone was seen a few times. The gene calls are TRBV5-1 and TRBJ2-7; 7 bases are a match to TRBD2. This CDR3 is built from 14 residues. V lost 6 bases to trimming and J lost 4 bases; unmatched junction nucleotides: 10. In germline, CDR1 is SGHRS, CDR2 YFSETQ. CDR3 sequence: CASNYLAGAYEQYF. In nucleotides, the CDR3 is TGCGCCAGCAATTACTTGGCGGGAGCATACGAGCAGTACTTC.

The chain has TRBV2 and TRBJ1-5; the D gene is possibly TRBD1 (6 bases). The CDR3 extends over 13 amino acids. Germline V gene sequence: CDR1 SNHLY, CDR2 FYNNEI. The germline V and J ends were trimmed by 3 bases and 4 bases, with 7 bases remaining between them. CDR3 amino acids: CASSEGANQPQHF. In nucleotides, the CDR3 is TGTGCCAGCAGTGAGGGGGCGAATCAGCCCCAGCATTTT. Using reference TRBV2 and TRBJ1-5 for the parts outside the CDR3, the full variable domain is EPEVTQTPSHQVTQMGQEVILRCVPISNHLYFYWYRQILGQKVEFLVSFYNNEISEKSEIFDDQFSVERPDGSNFTLKIRSTKLEDSAMYFCASSEGANQPQHFGDGTRLSIL.

In its sample, this clone was seen a few times. The chain joins TRBV7-2 to TRBJ2-7; 7 bases are shared with TRBD1. V dropped 6 bases and J dropped 4; count of bases not matched to a gene: 6. The CDR3 covers 13 residues. Germline V gives CDR1 SGHTA, CDR2 FQGNSA. CDR3 protein: CASRWTGTYEQYF. Written as DNA, the CDR3 is TGTGCCAGCAGGTGGACAGGTACATACGAGCAGTACTTC.

The chain couples TRBV23-1 to TRBJ1-1; TRBD1 aligns across 10 bases. TRBV23-1 is an open reading frame whose function is uncertain. V was clipped by 10 bases and J by 1 base; unmatched bases: 6. The CDR3 is 14 amino acids. CDR3 DNA sequence: TGCGCCAACCCGACAGGGGGCTGGAACACTGAAGCTTTCTTT. This gives the protein CANPTGGWNTEAFF.

This clone has only a few counts. The chain uses TRBV30 and TRBJ2-1; TRBD1 might be the D (6 bases). Trimming pared 1 base from V and 12 bases from J, leaving 13 bases between. This CDR3 is 12 amino acids long. The germline V gene encodes CDR1 GTSNPN and CDR2 SVGIG (reference sequence). CDR3 protein: CAWSAGRRGQFF. The CDR3 nucleotides are TGTGCCTGGAGTGCGGGCCGCAGGGGGCAGTTCTTC.

The chain has TRBV5-6 and TRBJ1-1; D is unresolved. From germline, CDR1 is SGHDT and CDR2 YYEEEE. V dropped 1 base and J dropped 3 bases, with 10 bases sitting between them. This CDR3 region has 14 residues. The CDR3 here is CASSLPTGHTEAFF. In DNA, the CDR3 is TGTGCCAGCAGCTTGCCCACCGGTCACACTGAAGCTTTCTTT. The full variable domain, with the rest looked up from reference TRBV5-6 and TRBJ1-1, is DAGVTQSPTHLIKTRGQQVTLRCSPKSGHDTVSWYQQALGQGPQFIFQYYEEEERQRGNFPDRFSGHQFPNYSSELNVNALLLGDSALYLCASSLPTGHTEAFFGQGTRLTVV.

This clone was counted a few times. The J gene is TRBJ2-5, the V gene TRBV5-6; TRBD2 agrees at 9 bases. V was pared by 7 bases and J by 1 base, with 2 bases of the junction left unmatched. Germline V gene sequence: CDR1 SGHDT, CDR2 YYEEEE. The CDR3 runs 13 residues. CDR3 loop: CASGRGGQETQYF. The CDR3 nucleotides read TGTGCCAGCGGGCGGGGGGGCCAAGAGACCCAGTACTTC.

This clone has more than one count but fewer than ten. The chain employs TRBV30 and TRBJ1-5, with TRBD1 as a possible D gene (6 bases). V was shortened by 2 bases and J by 3 bases, with 11 bases between the two germline ends. The CDR3 extends over 14 amino acids. Germline-derived CDR1 and CDR2 are GTSNPN and SVGIG (reference sequence). The CDR3 DNA reads as TGTGCCTGGAGTAGGGCAGGGGTCAATCAGCCCCAGCATTTT. It is translated as CAWSRAGVNQPQHF. Variable domain in full (rest from reference TRBV30 and TRBJ1-5): SQTIHQWPATLVQPVGSPLSLECTVEGTSNPNLYWYRQAAGRGLQLLFYSVGIGQISSEVPQNLSASRPQDRQFILSSKKLLLSDSGFYLCAWSRAGVNQPQHFGDGTRLSIL.

CDR3 in DNA: TGTGCCAGTAGTATCCGAGTGTTCTCAAGTTACGAGCAGTACTTC. Protein sequence: CASSIRVFSSYEQYF. The rearrangement links TRBV19 to TRBJ2-7; no reliable D call. Between the trimmed V and J ends, which lost 3 bases and 4 bases, there was a span of 16 bases. Germline CDR1 LNHDA, CDR2 SQIVND (reference sequence). The CDR3 extends over 15 amino acids.

The sample holds a few counts of this clone. V gene TRBV6-6 combines with J gene TRBJ2-7; a possible D gene is TRBD1 (5 bases). This CDR3 is built from 16 residues. With 0 bases removed from V and 0 bases from J, the gap between germline ends came to 12 bases. Germline loops: CDR1 MNHNY, CDR2 SVGAGI (reference sequence). In DNA form, the CDR3 reads TGTGCCAGCAGTTACTCGAGTCAGGGTGCCTCCTACGAGCAGTACTTC. Its protein product is CASSYSSQGASYEQYF.